This T cell receptor beta chain was profiled in a study of T cells in Graves' hyperthyroidism and ophthalmopathy. This clonotype was counted many times. The CDR3 has 15 residues. With 0 bases clipped from V and 2 bases from J, the junction kept 3 bases outside the gene matches. The germline gives CDR1 SGHDT, CDR2 YYEEEE. Researchers amplified the TCR beta CDR3 regions from RNA transcripts. Carried out on the TCR CDR3, a first-round RT-PCR used the HTBI primer set. TCRdb passed the multiplex PCR reads through MiXCR, listing each CDR3 protein once. The sample lists about 600,000 distinct CDR3 sequences, around 15% seen once, with 2.5% to 4% in the top ten.

The source of this sequence is a woman between 40 and 50 years old with Graves' ophthalmopathy. The V call is TRBV5-6, the J call TRBJ2-3; 7 bases are a match to TRBD2. Sequenced sample: blood. In nucleotides, the CDR3 is TGTGCCAGCAGCTTGGCGACTAGCCTCACAGATACGCAGTATTTT. This encodes CASSLATSLTDTQYF. The whole variable domain, filled in from reference TRBV5-6 and TRBJ2-3, reads DAGVTQSPTHLIKTRGQQVTLRCSPKSGHDTVSWYQQALGQGPQFIFQYYEEEERQRGNFPDRFSGHQFPNYSSELNVNALLLGDSALYLCASSLATSLTDTQYFGPGTRLTVL.